The rows below give T cell receptor beta chains drawn from one sample of a study of CD8 T cells in ankylosing spondylitis. TCRdb itself ran the 5' RACE reads through MiXCR, one entry per CDR3 protein. The sample has around 770,000 distinct CDR3 sequences; 10% to 15% are singletons. Source material: blood, either unsorted or a sorted T cell fraction (not recorded which). Receptors originate from a male donor with ankylosing spondylitis. CDR3s include the opening cysteine and the closing phenylalanine or tryptophan. Fields, in order: clone size, J gene, D gene, V gene, CDR3 protein, CDR3 DNA. A D gene is named only where the DNA matches it firmly. Size is omitted from some rows. Given values are once, few, many or a class for expanded clones.

NA	TRBJ1-5	NA	TRBV7-9	CASSVVAGQPQHF	TGTGCCAGCAGCGTGGTGGCGGGCCAGCCCCAGCATTTT
few	TRBJ2-1	TRBD1	TRBV7-9	CASRPGATGLNEQFF	TGTGCCAGCAGACCAGGGGCGACAGGGCTTAATGAGCAGTTCTTC
few	TRBJ2-7	NA	TRBV27	CASSSIGLAPYEQYF	TGTGCCAGCAGTTCAATCGGACTGGCGCCGTACGAGCAGTACTTC
few	TRBJ2-7	TRBD2	TRBV5-1	CASSQTSANYEQYF	TGCGCCAGCAGCCAGACTAGCGCAAACTACGAGCAGTACTTC
few	TRBJ2-1	TRBD2	TRBV20-1	CSALSLAGGPNEQFF	TGCAGTGCTCTATCCCTAGCGGGAGGGCCCAATGAGCAGTTCTTC
few	TRBJ2-7	TRBD1	TRBV25-1	CASSVLGQGTYEQYF	TGTGCCAGCAGTGTCCTAGGACAGGGCACCTACGAGCAGTACTTC
few	TRBJ2-1	TRBD2	TRBV6-2/TRBV6-3	CASRKRGSSYNEQFF	TGTGCCAGCAGAAAGCGGGGGAGCTCCTACAATGAGCAGTTCTTC
NA	TRBJ2-1	NA	TRBV7-2	CASSFTGIPFF	TGTGCCAGCAGCTTTACAGGGATCCCGTTCTTC
few	TRBJ2-1	NA	TRBV3-1	CATSRANSYNEQFF	TGTGCCACCAGTAGGGCTAACTCCTACAATGAGCAGTTCTTC
many	TRBJ2-1	TRBD1	TRBV29-1	CSVGGRTGVFEQFF	TGCAGCGTTGGGGGCAGGACAGGGGTTTTTGAGCAGTTCTTC
many	TRBJ2-7	TRBD1	TRBV29-1	CSVTGTGLSEQYF	TGCAGCGTTACCGGGACAGGGTTGAGCGAGCAGTACTTC
NA	TRBJ2-7	NA	TRBV4-3	CASSQDSFTYEQYF	TGCGCCAGCAGCCAAGACAGCTTCACCTACGAGCAGTACTTC
NA	TRBJ2-7	NA	TRBV10-3	CAIRSGIGGYEQYF	TGTGCCATCAGGAGTGGGATCGGCGGCTACGAGCAGTACTTC
NA	TRBJ2-3	NA	TRBV5-1	CASSLDQPITDTQYF	TGCGCCAGCAGCTTGGACCAGCCTATTACAGATACGCAGTATTTT
NA	TRBJ2-7	NA	TRBV20-1	CSATTATYEQYF	TGCAGTGCTACGACCGCTACCTACGAGCAGTACTTC
few	TRBJ1-2	NA	TRBV3-1	CASSQAPSGAAGYTF	TGTGCCAGCAGCCAAGCGCCATCGGGGGCTGCCGGCTACACCTTC
few	TRBJ2-1	TRBD1	TRBV5-1	CASSFHGTDDNEQFF	TGCGCCAGCAGTTTTCACGGGACAGATGACAATGAGCAGTTCTTC
NA	TRBJ2-3	NA	TRBV5-1	CASSLDGWSTDTQYF	TGCGCCAGCAGCTTGGACGGTTGGAGCACAGATACGCAGTATTTT
many	TRBJ2-3	NA	TRBV10-3	CAISEGDTQYF	TGTGCCATCAGTGAGGGGGATACGCAGTATTTT
few	TRBJ1-2	NA	TRBV20-1	CSARDLRTGTAGGYTF	TGCAGTGCTAGAGACTTACGCACCGGGACCGCGGGTGGCTACACCTTC
NA	TRBJ1-1	NA	TRBV7-9	CASQLNRPTEAFF	TGTGCCAGCCAGCTTAACAGGCCCACTGAAGCTTTCTTT
many	TRBJ1-4	TRBD1	TRBV7-7	CASSLGGRGGEKLFF	TGTGCTAGCAGCTTAGGGGGCAGGGGAGGTGAAAAACTGTTTTTT
many	TRBJ1-2	NA	TRBV29-1	CSLGGLNGYTF	TGCAGCCTAGGGGGACTTAATGGCTACACCTTC
few	TRBJ1-5	NA	TRBV6-5	CASIGGGQPQHF	TGTGCCAGCATAGGGGGAGGGCAGCCCCAGCATTTT
few	TRBJ2-1	NA	TRBV5-5	CASSLAGLSYNEQFF	TGTGCCAGCAGCTTAGCTGGGCTTTCCTACAATGAGCAGTTCTTC
NA	TRBJ1-1	NA	TRBV11-2	CASSLLGRGASTEAFF	TGTGCCAGCAGCTTATTAGGGCGGGGGGCGAGCACTGAAGCTTTCTTT
NA	TRBJ1-5	NA	TRBV20-1	CSARHQGWRNQPQHF	TGCAGTGCTAGACACCAGGGTTGGCGCAATCAGCCCCAGCATTTT
NA	TRBJ2-2	NA	TRBV20-1	CSARKAGGVAGELFF	TGCAGTGCTAGGAAGGCGGGCGGTGTCGCCGGGGAGCTGTTTTTT
once	TRBJ2-7	TRBD2	TRBV7-6	CASSPRLADTYEQYF	TGTGCCAGCAGCCCCAGACTAGCGGATACCTACGAGCAGTACTTC
many	TRBJ2-2	NA	TRBV5-6	CASSFYRVTHTGELFF	TGTGCCAGCAGCTTTTACAGGGTGACGCACACCGGGGAGCTGTTTTTT
NA	TRBJ2-3	TRBD2	TRBV20-1	CSARDPRGGGTTDTQYF	TGCAGTGCTAGAGATCCCCGGGGGGGAGGGACAACAGATACGCAGTATTTT
few	TRBJ2-5	TRBD2	TRBV4-2	CASSQTRGGAWKETQYF	TGTGCCAGCAGCCAAACCCGCGGGGGGGCGTGGAAAGAGACCCAGTACTTC